A selection of T cell receptor beta chains follows, all from one sample in a study of vaccination effects on CD4 cells after COVID-19. For these receptors, no antigen is known. Produced via immunoSEQ multiplex PCR; TCRdb's table is partial and in-frame only. The table has around 55,000 clones, roughly 70% seen once. The sample in question was CD4+ T cells from PBMCs cultured with SARS-CoV-2 spike peptides, obtained before COVID-19 vaccination. Receptors originate from a human donor who received a COVID-19 vaccine. Both conserved end residues are part of each CDR3. Each record gives: V gene, J gene, D gene, clone size, CDR3 protein, CDR3 DNA. A D gene is named only where the DNA matches it firmly. Clone sizes are given selectively: once, few, many, or a class where the clone is expanded.

v_gene: TRBV2
j_gene: TRBJ1-1
d_gene: .
abundance: few
CDR3aa: CASSEVRGVYTEAFF
CDR3nt: TGTGCCAGCAGTGAAGTGAGGGGTGTTTACACTGAAGCTTTCTTT

v_gene: TRBV7-2
j_gene: TRBJ1-3
d_gene: TRBD1
abundance: .
CDR3aa: CASSLLSGTVSSGNTIYF
CDR3nt: TGTGCCAGCAGCTTGCTTTCCGGGACAGTTTCGTCTGGAAACACCATATATTTT

v_gene: TRBV27
j_gene: TRBJ2-7
d_gene: .
abundance: .
CDR3aa: CASRPGAGYEQYF
CDR3nt: TGTGCCAGCAGGCCGGGGGCGGGGTACGAGCAGTACTTC

v_gene: TRBV4-1
j_gene: TRBJ2-5
d_gene: .
abundance: few
CDR3aa: CASSQGGPQETQYF
CDR3nt: TGCGCCAGCAGCCAAGGGGGACCTCAAGAGACCCAGTACTTC

v_gene: TRBV15
j_gene: TRBJ2-3
d_gene: TRBD2
abundance: .
CDR3aa: CATKRETSTDTQYF
CDR3nt: TGTGCCACAAAGCGGGAAACTAGCACAGATACGCAGTATTTT

v_gene: TRBV4-1
j_gene: TRBJ1-1
d_gene: .
abundance: .
CDR3aa: CASSPLSSNTEAFF
CDR3nt: TGCGCCAGCAGCCCTTTGTCCTCAAACACTGAAGCTTTCTTT

v_gene: TRBV6-4
j_gene: TRBJ1-4
d_gene: .
abundance: .
CDR3aa: CASSATATNEKLFF
CDR3nt: TGTGCCAGCAGCGCGACAGCAACTAATGAAAAACTGTTTTTT

v_gene: TRBV4-1
j_gene: TRBJ1-2
d_gene: .
abundance: .
CDR3aa: CASSHVTDYGYTF
CDR3nt: TGCGCCAGCAGCCACGTTACGGACTATGGCTACACCTTC

v_gene: TRBV5-1
j_gene: TRBJ1-2
d_gene: .
abundance: few
CDR3aa: CASSSHQYGYTF
CDR3nt: TGCGCCAGCAGCTCGCATCAATATGGCTACACCTTC

v_gene: TRBV7-9
j_gene: TRBJ1-5
d_gene: .
abundance: few
CDR3aa: CASSLTGTAIQHF
CDR3nt: TGTGCCAGCAGCTTAACCGGGACCGCAATCCAGCATTTT

v_gene: TRBV5-1
j_gene: TRBJ1-2
d_gene: .
abundance: .
CDR3aa: CASRPVRRPGYGYTF
CDR3nt: TGCGCCAGCAGACCGGTTAGGAGGCCCGGCTATGGCTACACCTTC

v_gene: TRBV7-9
j_gene: TRBJ1-2
d_gene: TRBD1
abundance: .
CDR3aa: CASSLAGQGNYGYTF
CDR3nt: TGTGCCAGCAGCTTAGCCGGACAGGGTAACTATGGCTACACCTTC

v_gene: TRBV19
j_gene: TRBJ1-1
d_gene: .
abundance: .
CDR3aa: CASSRPAWGTEAFF
CDR3nt: TGTGCCAGTAGCCGCCCTGCCTGGGGCACTGAAGCTTTCTTT

v_gene: TRBV6-5
j_gene: TRBJ1-3
d_gene: .
abundance: .
CDR3aa: CASSPDRTSGNTIYF
CDR3nt: TGTGCCAGCAGTCCCGACAGAACCTCTGGAAACACCATATATTTT

v_gene: TRBV19
j_gene: TRBJ2-3
d_gene: .
abundance: .
CDR3aa: CASSRDTYDTQYF
CDR3nt: TGTGCCAGTAGTCGAGATACCTATGATACGCAGTATTTT

v_gene: TRBV4-3
j_gene: TRBJ1-2
d_gene: .
abundance: .
CDR3aa: CASSQRTNYGYTF
CDR3nt: TGCGCCAGCAGCCAACGTACTAACTATGGCTACACCTTC

v_gene: TRBV6-5
j_gene: TRBJ1-2
d_gene: TRBD1
abundance: once
CDR3aa: CASRTGQGNYGYTF
CDR3nt: TGTGCCAGCAGAACAGGACAGGGTAACTATGGCTACACCTTC

v_gene: TRBV5-1
j_gene: TRBJ1-2
d_gene: TRBD1
abundance: .
CDR3aa: CASRVGTGLEVGYTF
CDR3nt: TGCGCCAGCAGGGTTGGGACAGGGCTGGAGGTTGGCTACACCTTC

v_gene: TRBV28
j_gene: TRBJ2-2
d_gene: TRBD2
abundance: .
CDR3aa: CASRLSGMGAGELFF
CDR3nt: TGTGCCAGCAGACTTAGCGGGATGGGGGCCGGGGAGCTGTTTTTT

v_gene: TRBV28
j_gene: TRBJ1-2
d_gene: TRBD1
abundance: .
CDR3aa: CASSLGQRREGYTF
CDR3nt: TGTGCCAGCAGTTTGGGACAGAGGAGGGAGGGCTACACCTTC

v_gene: TRBV30
j_gene: TRBJ1-1
d_gene: .
abundance: .
CDR3aa: CAWIPSRGRVTEAFF
CDR3nt: TGTGCCTGGATCCCCTCCCGGGGGCGGGTCACTGAAGCTTTCTTT

v_gene: TRBV18
j_gene: TRBJ1-2
d_gene: .
abundance: .
CDR3aa: CASSPSDVRVPLYGYTF
CDR3nt: TGTGCCAGCTCACCTTCGGACGTGCGTGTCCCGCTCTATGGCTACACCTTC

v_gene: TRBV11-2
j_gene: TRBJ2-7
d_gene: TRBD2
abundance: .
CDR3aa: CASSFGGGLPSYEQYF
CDR3nt: TGTGCCAGCAGCTTTGGGGGGGGACTACCTTCCTACGAGCAGTACTTC

v_gene: TRBV5-1
j_gene: TRBJ2-1
d_gene: .
abundance: .
CDR3aa: CASSLEGGSYNEQFF
CDR3nt: TGCGCCAGCAGCTTGGAGGGGGGCTCCTACAATGAGCAGTTCTTC

v_gene: TRBV18
j_gene: TRBJ1-1
d_gene: .
abundance: .
CDR3aa: CASSDSLNTEAFF
CDR3nt: TGTGCCAGCTCGGACAGCCTGAACACTGAAGCTTTCTTT

v_gene: TRBV11-2
j_gene: TRBJ1-1
d_gene: .
abundance: .
CDR3aa: CASSLGLRVRGTEAFF
CDR3nt: TGTGCCAGCAGCTTAGGGCTGCGGGTGCGGGGCACTGAAGCTTTCTTT

v_gene: TRBV29-1
j_gene: TRBJ2-1
d_gene: .
abundance: .
CDR3aa: CSVVFWASEGYNEQFF
CDR3nt: TGCAGCGTTGTCTTTTGGGCTAGCGAGGGATACAATGAGCAGTTCTTC